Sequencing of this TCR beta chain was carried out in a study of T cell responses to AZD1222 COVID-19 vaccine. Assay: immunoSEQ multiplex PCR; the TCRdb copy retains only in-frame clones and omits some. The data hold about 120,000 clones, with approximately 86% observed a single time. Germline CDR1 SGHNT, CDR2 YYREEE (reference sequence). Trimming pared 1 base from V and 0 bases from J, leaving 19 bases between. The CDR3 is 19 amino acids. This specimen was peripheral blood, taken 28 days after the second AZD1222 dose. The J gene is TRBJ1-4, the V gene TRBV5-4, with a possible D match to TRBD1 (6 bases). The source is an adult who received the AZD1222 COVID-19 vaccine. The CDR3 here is CASSLYHGTRDATNEKLFF. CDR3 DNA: TGTGCCAGCAGCTTGTACCACGGGACACGAGATGCAACTAATGAAAAACTGTTTTTT.